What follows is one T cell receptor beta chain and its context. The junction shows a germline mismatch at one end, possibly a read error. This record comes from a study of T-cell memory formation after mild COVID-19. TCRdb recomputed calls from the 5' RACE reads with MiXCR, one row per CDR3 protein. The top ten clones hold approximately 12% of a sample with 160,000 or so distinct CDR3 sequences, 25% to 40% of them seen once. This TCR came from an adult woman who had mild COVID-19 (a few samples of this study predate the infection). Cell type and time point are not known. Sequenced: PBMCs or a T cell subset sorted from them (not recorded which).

DNA of the CDR3: TGCGCCAGCAGCCCACTTATGGGGGCGAAGACCGGGGAGCTGTTTTTT. Translation: CASSPLMGAKTGELFF. J is TRBJ2-2 and V is TRBV4-1; D possibly corresponds to TRBD1 (6 bases). Germline assignment: CDR1 MGHRA and CDR2 YSYEKL. The CDR3 extends over 16 amino acids.